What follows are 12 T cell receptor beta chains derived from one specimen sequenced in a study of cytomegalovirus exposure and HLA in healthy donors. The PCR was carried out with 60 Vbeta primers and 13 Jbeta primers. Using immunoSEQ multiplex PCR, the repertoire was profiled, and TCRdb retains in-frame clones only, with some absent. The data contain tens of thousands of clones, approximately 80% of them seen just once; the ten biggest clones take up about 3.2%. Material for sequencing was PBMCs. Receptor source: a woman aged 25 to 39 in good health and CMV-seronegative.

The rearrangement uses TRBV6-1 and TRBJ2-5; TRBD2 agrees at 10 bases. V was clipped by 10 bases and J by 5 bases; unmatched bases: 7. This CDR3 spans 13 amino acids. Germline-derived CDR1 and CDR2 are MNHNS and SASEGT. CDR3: CAIKRGGFETQYF. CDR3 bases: TGTGCCATTAAGCGGGGGGGATTTGAGACCCAGTACTTC.

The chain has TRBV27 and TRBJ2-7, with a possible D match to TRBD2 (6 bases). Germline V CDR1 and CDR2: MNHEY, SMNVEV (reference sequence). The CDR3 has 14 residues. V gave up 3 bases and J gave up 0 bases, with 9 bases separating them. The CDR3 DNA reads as TGTGCCAGCAGTTTGGCGGGATCCTCCTACGAGCAGTACTTC. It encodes CASSLAGSSYEQYF.

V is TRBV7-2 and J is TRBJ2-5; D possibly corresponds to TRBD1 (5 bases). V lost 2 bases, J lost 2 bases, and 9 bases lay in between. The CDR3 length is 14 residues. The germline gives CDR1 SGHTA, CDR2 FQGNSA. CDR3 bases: TGTGCCAGCAGCTTATGGACATCGCAAGAGACCCAGTACTTC. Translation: CASSLWTSQETQYF.

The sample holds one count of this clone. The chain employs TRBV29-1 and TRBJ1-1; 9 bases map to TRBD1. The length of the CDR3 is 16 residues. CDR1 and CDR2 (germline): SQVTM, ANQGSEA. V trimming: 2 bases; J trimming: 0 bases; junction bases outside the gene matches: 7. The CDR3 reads CSVEPNRGLMNTEAFF. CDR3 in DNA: TGCAGCGTTGAACCTAACAGGGGGCTCATGAACACTGAAGCTTTCTTT.

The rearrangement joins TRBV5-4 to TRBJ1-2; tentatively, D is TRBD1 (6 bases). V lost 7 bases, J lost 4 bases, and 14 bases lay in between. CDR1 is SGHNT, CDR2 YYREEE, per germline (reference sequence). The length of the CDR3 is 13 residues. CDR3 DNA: TGTGCCAGCCTAATAGACAGGAGCTATGGCTACACCTTC. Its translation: CASLIDRSYGYTF.

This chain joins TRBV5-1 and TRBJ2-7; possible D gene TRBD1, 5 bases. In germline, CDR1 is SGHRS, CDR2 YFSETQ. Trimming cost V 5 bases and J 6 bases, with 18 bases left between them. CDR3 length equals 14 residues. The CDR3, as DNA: TGCGCCAGCAGGGCAGGGTTTCTGTCGTTCGAGCAGTACTTC. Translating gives CASRAGFLSFEQYF.

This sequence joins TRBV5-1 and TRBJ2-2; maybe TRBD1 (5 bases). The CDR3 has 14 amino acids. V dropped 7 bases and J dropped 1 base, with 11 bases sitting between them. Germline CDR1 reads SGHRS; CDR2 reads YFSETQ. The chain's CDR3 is CASYRRENTGELFF. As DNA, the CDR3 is TGCGCCAGCTACCGCAGGGAGAACACCGGGGAGCTGTTTTTT.

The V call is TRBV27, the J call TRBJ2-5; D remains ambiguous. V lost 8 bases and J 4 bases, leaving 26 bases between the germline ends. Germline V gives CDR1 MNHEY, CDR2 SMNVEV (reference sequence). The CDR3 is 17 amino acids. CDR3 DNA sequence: TGTGCCAGCGGCCCCCTACAGATGGCCGTACAATTAGAGACCCAGTACTTC. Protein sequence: CASGPLQMAVQLETQYF.

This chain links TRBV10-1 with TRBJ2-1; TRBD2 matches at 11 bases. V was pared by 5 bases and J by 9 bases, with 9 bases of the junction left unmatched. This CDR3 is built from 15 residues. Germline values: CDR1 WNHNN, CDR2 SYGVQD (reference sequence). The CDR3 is CASSNSGGAIGEQFF. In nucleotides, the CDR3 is TGCGCCAGCAGTAATAGCGGGGGGGCAATTGGTGAGCAGTTCTTC.

In DNA, the CDR3 is TGTGCCAGCAGCCCGGGGACAGGAGGGAATCAGCCCCAGCATTTT. Protein: CASSPGTGGNQPQHF. The V gene is TRBV7-2, the J gene TRBJ1-5, with TRBD1 identical over 8 bases. CDR1 and CDR2 (germline): SGHTA, FQGNSA. The CDR3 loop spans 15 amino acids. Germline trimming cut 5 bases from V and 4 bases from J; bases unmatched to any gene: 7.

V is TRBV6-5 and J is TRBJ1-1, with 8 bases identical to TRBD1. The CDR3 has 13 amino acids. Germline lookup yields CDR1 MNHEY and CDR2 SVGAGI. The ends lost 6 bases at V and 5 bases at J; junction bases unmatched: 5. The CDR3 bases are TGTGCCAGCAGCACAGGGGGAGAGACTGAAGCTTTCTTT. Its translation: CASSTGGETEAFF.

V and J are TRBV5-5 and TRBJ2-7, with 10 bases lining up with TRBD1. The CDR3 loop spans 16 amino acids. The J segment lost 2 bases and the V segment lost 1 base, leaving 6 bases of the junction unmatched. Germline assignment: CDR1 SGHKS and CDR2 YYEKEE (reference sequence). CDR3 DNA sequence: TGTGCCAGCAGCTTGCTGAAAGGACAGGGGGCCTACGAGCAGTACTTC. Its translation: CASSLLKGQGAYEQYF.